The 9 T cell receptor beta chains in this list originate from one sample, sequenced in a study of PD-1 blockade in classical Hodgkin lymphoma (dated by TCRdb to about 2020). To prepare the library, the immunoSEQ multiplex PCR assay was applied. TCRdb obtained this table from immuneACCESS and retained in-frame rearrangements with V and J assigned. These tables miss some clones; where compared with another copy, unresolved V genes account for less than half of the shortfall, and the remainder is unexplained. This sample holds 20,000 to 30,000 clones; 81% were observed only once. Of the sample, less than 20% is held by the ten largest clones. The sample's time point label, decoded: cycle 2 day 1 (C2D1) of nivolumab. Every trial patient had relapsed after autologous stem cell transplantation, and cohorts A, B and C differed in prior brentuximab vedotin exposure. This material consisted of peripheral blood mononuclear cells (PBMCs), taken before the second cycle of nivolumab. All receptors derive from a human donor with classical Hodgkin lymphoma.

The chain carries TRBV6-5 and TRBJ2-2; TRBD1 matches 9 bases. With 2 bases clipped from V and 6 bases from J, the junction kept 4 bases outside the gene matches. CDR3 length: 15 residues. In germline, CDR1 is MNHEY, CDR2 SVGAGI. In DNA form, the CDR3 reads TGTGCCAGCAGTTACGCGGGACAGGGTGCCGGGGAGCTGTTTTTT. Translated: CASSYAGQGAGELFF.

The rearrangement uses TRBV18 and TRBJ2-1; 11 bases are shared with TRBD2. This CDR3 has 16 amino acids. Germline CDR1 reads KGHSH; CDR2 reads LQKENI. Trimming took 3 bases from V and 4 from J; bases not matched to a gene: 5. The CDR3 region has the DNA TGTGCCAGCTCACCCGGGACTAGCGGTCTGTACAATGAGCAGTTCTTC. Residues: CASSPGTSGLYNEQFF.

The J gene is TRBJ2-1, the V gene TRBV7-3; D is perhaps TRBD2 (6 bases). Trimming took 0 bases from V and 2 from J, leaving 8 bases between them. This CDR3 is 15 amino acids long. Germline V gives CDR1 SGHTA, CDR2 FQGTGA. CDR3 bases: TGTGCCAGCAGCTTAACTAGCGGAACCTACAATGAGCAGTTCTTC. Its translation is CASSLTSGTYNEQFF.

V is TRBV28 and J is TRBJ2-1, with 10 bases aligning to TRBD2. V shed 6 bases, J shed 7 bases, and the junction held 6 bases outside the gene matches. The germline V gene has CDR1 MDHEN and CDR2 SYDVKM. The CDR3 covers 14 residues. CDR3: CASRGSGRQNEQFF. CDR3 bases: TGTGCCAGCAGAGGTAGCGGGAGGCAGAATGAGCAGTTCTTC.

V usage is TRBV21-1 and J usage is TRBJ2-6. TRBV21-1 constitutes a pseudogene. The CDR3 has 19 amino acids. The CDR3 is CASSMRAAGRPSGANVLTF. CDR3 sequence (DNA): TGTGCCAGCAGCATGCGCGCGGCCGGGCGGCCCTCTGGGGCCAACGTCCTGACTTTC.

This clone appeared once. As DNA, the CDR3 is TGTGCCAGCAGCTTAGGGGGACAGCCCGGCGAGACCCAGTACTTC. Encoded protein: CASSLGGQPGETQYF. V is TRBV7-9 and J is TRBJ2-5; 7 bases line up with TRBD1. The V and J ends lost 1 base and 5 bases, in that order; junction bases with no gene match: 7. The CDR3 spans 15 residues. The germline V gene encodes CDR1 SEHNR and CDR2 FQNEAQ (reference sequence).

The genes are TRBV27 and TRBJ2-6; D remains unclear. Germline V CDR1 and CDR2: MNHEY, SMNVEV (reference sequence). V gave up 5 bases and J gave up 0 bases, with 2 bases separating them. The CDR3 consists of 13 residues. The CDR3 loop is CASSPSGANVLTF. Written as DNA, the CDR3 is TGTGCCAGCAGTCCCTCTGGGGCCAACGTCCTGACTTTC.

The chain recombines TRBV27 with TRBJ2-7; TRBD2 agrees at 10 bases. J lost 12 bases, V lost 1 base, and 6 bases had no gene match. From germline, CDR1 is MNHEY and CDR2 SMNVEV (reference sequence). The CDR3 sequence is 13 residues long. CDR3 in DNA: TGTGCCAGCAGTTTATTTCTAGCGGGGGCGATGTACTTC. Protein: CASSLFLAGAMYF.

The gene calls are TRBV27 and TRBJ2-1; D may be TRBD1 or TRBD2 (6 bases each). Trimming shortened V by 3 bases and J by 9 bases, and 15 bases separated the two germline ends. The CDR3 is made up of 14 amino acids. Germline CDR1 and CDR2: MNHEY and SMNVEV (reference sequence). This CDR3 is CASSLLTRGGEQFF. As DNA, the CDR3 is TGTGCCAGCAGTTTGCTGACTAGAGGGGGTGAGCAGTTCTTC.